This TCR beta chain was sequenced for a study of control samples from healthy donors and cancer patients. Repertoires were generated with immunoSEQ multiplex PCR, while TCRdb's copy carries only in-frame clones and drops some. The table shows around 76,000 clones, with about 93% occurring only once. The ends lost 4 bases at V and 4 bases at J; junction bases unmatched: 3. Germline lookup yields CDR1 MDHEN and CDR2 SYDVKM. This CDR3 has 14 residues. Sequenced material: blood. The rearrangement joins TRBV28 to TRBJ2-1; 8 bases align to TRBD1. This TCR was recovered from a woman aged 40 to 50 in good health. The CDR3: CASSSGTGYNEQFF. The DNA for the CDR3 is TGTGCCAGCAGTTCCGGGACAGGTTACAATGAGCAGTTCTTC.